Listed below are T cell receptor beta chains from one sample, sequenced in a study of follicular helper T cells after annual influenza vaccination. The repertoire was sequenced with immunoSEQ multiplex PCR; TCRdb's copy has only in-frame clones and lacks some. Counted here are about 6,800 clones, nearly 90% occurring once; the ten biggest clones make up more than 0.6%. The sequenced sample was CXCR5+ CD38- circulating T follicular helper cells from blood, obtained 7 days after influenza vaccination. Receptors originate from an adult who received the influenza vaccine. Each CDR3 is given with its conserved first and last residue. The D gene is left open where the match is weak. Expanded clones get a size class; other rows say once, few or many, or leave the size out.

V gene	D gene	clone size	J gene	CDR3 length	CDR3 protein	CDR3 DNA
TRBV6-1	TRBD1	-	TRBJ2-2	18	CASSELLSTGTVTGELFF	TGTGCCAGCAGTGAACTACTCTCGACAGGGACCGTAACCGGGGAGCTGTTTTTT
TRBV5-4	-	-	TRBJ1-2	13	CASSLSGGYGYTF	TGTGCCAGCAGCTTGAGTGGCGGGTATGGCTACACCTTC
TRBV27	-	-	TRBJ2-1	12	CASSNMRDEQFF	TGTGCCAGCAGTAATATGAGAGATGAGCAGTTCTTC
TRBV11-2	-	-	TRBJ2-7	14	CASSLVPGLYEQYF	TGTGCCAGCAGCTTAGTTCCAGGGCTCTACGAGCAGTACTTC
TRBV7-3	-	-	TRBJ1-1	11	CASSLRTEAFF	TGTGCCAGCAGCTTACGGACTGAAGCTTTCTTT
TRBV28	-	-	TRBJ1-1	16	CASSPPVGILNTEAFF	TGTGCCAGCAGTCCTCCTGTTGGGATATTGAACACTGAAGCTTTCTTT
TRBV19	-	-	TRBJ1-4	13	CASSGRGNEKLFF	TGTGCCAGTAGTGGCAGAGGCAATGAAAAACTGTTTTTT
TRBV7-3	-	-	TRBJ2-1	14	CASSLGGRSGEQFF	TGTGCCAGCAGCTTAGGGGGGAGAAGTGGTGAGCAGTTCTTC
TRBV21-1	-	few	TRBJ2-7	16	CASSKSSRESSYEQYF	TGTGCCAGCAGCAAATCATCGCGGGAGAGCTCCTACGAGCAGTACTTC
TRBV5-1	-	-	TRBJ1-4	15	CASSVFLGTNEKLFF	TGCGCCAGCAGCGTCTTCCTCGGGACTAATGAAAAACTGTTTTTT
TRBV5-6	TRBD1	once	TRBJ1-3	16	CASSFDLGQGGNTIYF	TGTGCCAGCAGCTTCGACCTGGGACAGGGAGGAAACACCATATATTTT
TRBV6-6	TRBD1	-	TRBJ2-3	15	CASRNRDRGRDTQYF	TGTGCCAGCAGAAACCGGGACAGGGGGAGGGATACGCAGTATTTT
TRBV6-6	-	once	TRBJ2-5	14	CASSYSDLSETQYF	TGTGCCAGCAGTTACTCGGACCTGTCAGAGACCCAGTACTTC
TRBV7-3	TRBD2	-	TRBJ2-5	19	CASRQSDRLAGLDGETQYF	TGTGCCAGCAGGCAAAGTGATCGGCTAGCGGGACTAGACGGAGAGACCCAGTACTTC
TRBV10-3	-	few	TRBJ1-2	13	CANRQDSNYGYTF	TGTGCCAACCGACAGGATTCTAACTATGGCTACACCTTC
TRBV7-3	-	-	TRBJ2-3	13	CASSATTGRAQYF	TGTGCCAGCAGCGCGACAACAGGTCGCGCGCAGTATTTT
TRBV7-9	TRBD2	-	TRBJ2-3	15	CASSLGDYTTDTQYF	TGTGCCAGCAGCTTAGGGGACTACACCACAGATACGCAGTATTTT
TRBV5-6	TRBD1	-	TRBJ2-6	17	CASSLLTGSSGANVLTF	TGTGCCAGCAGCCTGCTGACAGGGAGCTCTGGGGCCAACGTCCTGACTTTC
TRBV7-2	TRBD2	-	TRBJ2-2	19	CASSFLPGLAGGGTGELFF	TGTGCCAGCAGCTTCTTACCGGGACTAGCGGGAGGTGGGACCGGGGAGCTGTTTTTT
TRBV7-2	-	once	TRBJ1-1	13	CASSFKVNTEAFF	TGTGCCAGCAGCTTCAAAGTGAACACTGAAGCTTTCTTT
TRBV10-3	TRBD2	once	TRBJ2-1	14	CAIRAGTSFDEQFF	TGTGCCATCAGGGCCGGGACTAGCTTTGACGAGCAGTTCTTC
TRBV28	-	-	TRBJ1-4	14	CASSLSWTNEKLFF	TGTGCCAGCAGTTTATCCTGGACTAATGAAAAACTGTTTTTT
TRBV5-8	-	-	TRBJ2-3	16	CASSQFTGGFTDTQYF	TGTGCCAGCAGCCAGTTTACCGGGGGCTTCACAGATACGCAGTATTTT
TRBV10-3	-	-	TRBJ1-1	14	CAISAGTLNTEAFF	TGTGCCATCAGTGCCGGGACCTTGAACACTGAAGCTTTCTTT
TRBV19	-	-	TRBJ2-2	15	CASRPRGANTGELFF	TGTGCCAGTAGGCCCAGGGGGGCGAACACCGGGGAGCTGTTTTTT
TRBV5-6	-	once	TRBJ2-7	15	CASSSDKFSSYEQYF	TGTGCCAGCAGCTCGGATAAATTTAGCTCCTACGAGCAGTACTTC
TRBV27	TRBD2	-	TRBJ2-5	16	CASSLWGGRAKETQYF	TGTGCCAGCAGTTTATGGGGCGGGAGGGCCAAAGAGACCCAGTACTTC
TRBV28	-	few	TRBJ1-2	15	CASSFRDLGNYGYTF	TGTGCCAGCAGTTTCCGGGACCTGGGTAACTATGGCTACACCTTC
TRBV5-1	-	-	TRBJ2-5	15	CASSKFSTAQETQYF	TGCGCCAGCAGCAAGTTTAGTACGGCTCAAGAGACCCAGTACTTC
TRBV5-1	-	once	TRBJ2-1	11	CASSPGYEQFF	TGCGCCAGCAGCCCGGGGTATGAGCAGTTCTTC
TRBV2	-	-	TRBJ2-5	14	CASIRTREGETQYF	TGTGCCAGCATTCGAACAAGGGAAGGGGAGACCCAGTACTTC
TRBV6-5	-	-	TRBJ1-1	13	CASRRDTNTEAFF	TGTGCCAGCAGGAGGGACACGAACACTGAAGCTTTCTTT
TRBV5-5	-	-	TRBJ2-1	17	CASSLGGRLAAPGGQFF	TGTGCCAGCAGCTTGGGAGGTCGGCTAGCGGCGCCAGGGGGGCAGTTCTTC
TRBV5-5	TRBD1	once	TRBJ2-2	16	CASSAQQGAGTGELFF	TGTGCCAGCAGCGCCCAACAGGGGGCGGGGACCGGGGAGCTGTTTTTT
TRBV7-3	TRBD1	-	TRBJ2-3	15	CASSLDGQGSDTQYF	TGTGCCAGCAGCTTAGACGGACAGGGGTCAGATACGCAGTATTTT
TRBV23-1	-	-	TRBJ2-6	16	CASSQPQGSGANVLTF	TGCGCCAGCAGTCAACCTCAGGGGTCTGGGGCCAACGTCCTGACTTTC
TRBV28	TRBD1	-	TRBJ2-3	15	CASSSRQGSTDTQYF	TGTGCCAGCAGTTCCCGACAGGGGAGCACAGATACGCAGTATTTT